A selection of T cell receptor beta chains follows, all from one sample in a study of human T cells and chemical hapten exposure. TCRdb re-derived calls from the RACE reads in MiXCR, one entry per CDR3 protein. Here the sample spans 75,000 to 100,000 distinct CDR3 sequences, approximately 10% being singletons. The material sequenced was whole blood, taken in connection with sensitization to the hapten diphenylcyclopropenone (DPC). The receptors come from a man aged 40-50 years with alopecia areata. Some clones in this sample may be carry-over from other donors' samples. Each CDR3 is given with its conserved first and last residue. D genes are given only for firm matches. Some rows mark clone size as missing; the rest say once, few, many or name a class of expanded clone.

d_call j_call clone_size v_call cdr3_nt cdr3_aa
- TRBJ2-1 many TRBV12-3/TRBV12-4 TGTGCCAGCAGTCCGCCGAAGGATAGCAATGAGCAGTTCTTC CASSPPKDSNEQFF
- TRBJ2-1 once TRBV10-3 TGTGCCATCAGTCGGGCTAGCGCGACTTACAATGAGCAGTTCTTC CAISRASATYNEQFF
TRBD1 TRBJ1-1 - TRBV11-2 TGTGCCAGCAGCTTTCAGGGGGCTGAGACTGAAGCTTTCTTT CASSFQGAETEAFF
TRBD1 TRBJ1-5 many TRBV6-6 TGTGCCAGCAGATCCGGGACAGGGGCAGGTCAGCCCCAGCATTTT CASRSGTGAGQPQHF
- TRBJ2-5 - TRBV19 TGTGCCAGTACCCCAAGAAGCGGAGCGTACCAAGAGACCCAGTACTTC CASTPRSGAYQETQYF
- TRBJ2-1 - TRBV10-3 TGTGCCACCACTCAGTTATTGCCCTACAATGAGCAGTTCTTC CATTQLLPYNEQFF
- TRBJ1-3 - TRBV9 TGTGCCAGCAGCGTAGAGAAAAGAGGGGAAACTGGAAACACCATATATTTT CASSVEKRGETGNTIYF
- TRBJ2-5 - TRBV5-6 TGTGCCAGCAGCTTGCGTAGGGGATATGGAGAGACCCAGTACTTC CASSLRRGYGETQYF
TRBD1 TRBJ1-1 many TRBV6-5 TGTGCCAGCAAGGGACAGGGCTTTTCTGAAGCTTTCTTT CASKGQGFSEAFF
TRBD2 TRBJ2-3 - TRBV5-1 TGCGCCAGCAGCTTCGCTCCCGGGACTATGTCCTATACGCAGTATTTT CASSFAPGTMSYTQYF
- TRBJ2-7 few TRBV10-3 TGTGCCTCCCGAAGGACCCAGGCCGTAGTCCACGAGCAGTACTTC CASRRTQAVVHEQYF
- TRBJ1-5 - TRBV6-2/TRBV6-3 TGTGCCAGCAGTTCCCGAAATCAGCCCCAGCATTTT CASSSRNQPQHF
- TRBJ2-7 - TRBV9 TGTGCCAGCAGCGTAGCTGGGCAGGGGGGGTACGAGCAGTACTTC CASSVAGQGGYEQYF
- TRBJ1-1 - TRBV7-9 TGTGCCAGCAGCTCCCCCCAGACAGGCCACACTGAAGCTTTCTTT CASSSPQTGHTEAFF
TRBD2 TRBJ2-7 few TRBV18 TGTGCCAGCTCAGCCGCCACTAGCGGTGAGCAGTACTTC CASSAATSGEQYF
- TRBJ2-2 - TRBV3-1 TGTGCCAGCAGCCAAGATTTGCTAGGAGTGCGGCTCCCCGGGGAGCTGTTTTTT CASSQDLLGVRLPGELFF
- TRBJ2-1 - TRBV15 TGTGCCACCAGCAGAGACCAGTACCGGAGCTCCTACAATGAGCAGTTCTTC CATSRDQYRSSYNEQFF
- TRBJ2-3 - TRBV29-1 TGCAGCGTTATAAGGACTAGCACAGATACGCAGTATTTT CSVIRTSTDTQYF
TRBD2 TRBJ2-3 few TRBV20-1 TGCAGTGCTCAAGCCAAGCGGGAAAGCACAGATACGCAGTATTTT CSAQAKRESTDTQYF
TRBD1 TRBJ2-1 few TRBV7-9 TGTGCCAGCAGCGTTGACAGGGGGCCAACTTCCTACAATGAGCAGTTCTTC CASSVDRGPTSYNEQFF